The clone carrying this T cell receptor (beta chain) came up many times. Researchers generated TCR beta cDNA from about 450 ng of total RNA, relying on a constant-region primer. The TCR beta library was amplified through three nested multiplex PCR rounds in a modified ARM-PCR procedure. The first two PCR rounds, roughly 9 cycles each, used TRBV1-TRBV30 forward primers and a C-beta reverse primer. TCRdb passed the multiplex PCR reads through MiXCR, listing each CDR3 protein once. The sample includes under 110,000 distinct CDR3 sequences, about 67% seen only once; the top ten take 9% to 15%. For each extraction, RNA and DNA were obtained together from about 21-30 mg of unsorted bulk tissue. These data originate in a study of tumor-infiltrating lymphocytes in primary liver carcinoma. V lost 4 bases to trimming and J lost 7 bases; unmatched junction nucleotides: 14. The CDR3 is made up of 16 amino acids. Germline lookup yields CDR1 MGHRA and CDR2 YSYEKL.

The sequencing input was liver tumor tissue from sampling region 2. Subset described: tumor region T2, inferior pole. The chain has TRBV4-1 and TRBJ2-7; 9 nucleotides match TRBD2. The TCR comes from an older woman with primary liver carcinoma and hepatitis B virus infection. For the CDR3, the DNA is TGCGCCAGCAGCCTCCAAGGGTTAGCGGGAGTGGATGAGCAGTACTTC. Translation gives CASSLQGLAGVDEQYF.